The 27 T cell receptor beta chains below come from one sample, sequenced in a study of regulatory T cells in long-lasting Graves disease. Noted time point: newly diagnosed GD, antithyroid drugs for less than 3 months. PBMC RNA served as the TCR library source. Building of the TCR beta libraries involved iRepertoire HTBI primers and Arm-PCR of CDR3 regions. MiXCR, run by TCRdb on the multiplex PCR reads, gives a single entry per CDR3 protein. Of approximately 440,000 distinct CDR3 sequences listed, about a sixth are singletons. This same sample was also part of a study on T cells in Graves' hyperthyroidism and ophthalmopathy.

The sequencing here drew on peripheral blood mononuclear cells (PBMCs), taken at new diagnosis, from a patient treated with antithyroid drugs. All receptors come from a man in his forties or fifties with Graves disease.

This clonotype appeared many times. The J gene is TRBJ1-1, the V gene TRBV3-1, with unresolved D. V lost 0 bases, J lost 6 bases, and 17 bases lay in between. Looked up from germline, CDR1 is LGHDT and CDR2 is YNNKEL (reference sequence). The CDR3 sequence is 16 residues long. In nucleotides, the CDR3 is TGTGCCAGCAGCCAAGATCTCCGGTTGGCTAAGGCTGAAGCTTTCTTT. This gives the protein CASSQDLRLAKAEAFF.

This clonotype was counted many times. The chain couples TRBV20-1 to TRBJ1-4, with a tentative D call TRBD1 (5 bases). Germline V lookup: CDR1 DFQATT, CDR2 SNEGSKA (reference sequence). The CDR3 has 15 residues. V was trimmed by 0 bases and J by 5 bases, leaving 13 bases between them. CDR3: CSARDLGGGNEKLFF. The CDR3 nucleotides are TGCAGTGCTAGAGATCTCGGGGGGGGAAATGAAAAACTGTTTTTT.

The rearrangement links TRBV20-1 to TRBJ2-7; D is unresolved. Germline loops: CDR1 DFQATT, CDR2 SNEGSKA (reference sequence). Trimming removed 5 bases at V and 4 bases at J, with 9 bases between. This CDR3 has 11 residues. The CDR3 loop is CSAPRRYEQYF. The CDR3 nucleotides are TGCAGTGCTCCCCGACGGTACGAGCAGTACTTC.

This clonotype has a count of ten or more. The DNA of the CDR3 is TGTGCCAGCAGCGTAGTGGGACAAGTAGAAGAGACCCAGTACTTC. Its protein is CASSVVGQVEETQYF. The V call is TRBV9, the J call TRBJ2-5; TRBD1 is a possible D gene (6 bases). The CDR3 runs to 15 residues. V was cut by 0 bases and J by 3 bases, with 12 bases left in between. Germline V gene data show CDR1 as SGDLS and CDR2 as YYNGEE.

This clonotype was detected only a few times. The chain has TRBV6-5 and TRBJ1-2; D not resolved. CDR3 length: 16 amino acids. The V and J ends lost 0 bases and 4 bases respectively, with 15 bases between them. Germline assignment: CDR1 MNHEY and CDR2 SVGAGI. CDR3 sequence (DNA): TGTGCCAGCAGTTACTCGATGACACCCCGGGGCTATGGCTACACCTTC. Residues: CASSYSMTPRGYGYTF.

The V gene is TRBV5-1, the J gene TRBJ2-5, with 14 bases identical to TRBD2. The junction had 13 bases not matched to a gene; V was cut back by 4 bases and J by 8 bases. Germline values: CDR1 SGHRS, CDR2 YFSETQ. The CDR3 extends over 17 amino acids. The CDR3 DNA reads TGCGCCAGCAGCATCGGACTAGCGGGAGGCGGAGTTGAAACCCAGTACTTC. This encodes CASSIGLAGGGVETQYF.

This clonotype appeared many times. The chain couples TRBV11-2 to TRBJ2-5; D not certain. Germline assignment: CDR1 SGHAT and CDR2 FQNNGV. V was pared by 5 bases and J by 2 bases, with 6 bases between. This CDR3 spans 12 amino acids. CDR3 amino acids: CASSPAQETQYF. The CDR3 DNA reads TGTGCCAGCAGCCCAGCGCAAGAGACCCAGTACTTC.

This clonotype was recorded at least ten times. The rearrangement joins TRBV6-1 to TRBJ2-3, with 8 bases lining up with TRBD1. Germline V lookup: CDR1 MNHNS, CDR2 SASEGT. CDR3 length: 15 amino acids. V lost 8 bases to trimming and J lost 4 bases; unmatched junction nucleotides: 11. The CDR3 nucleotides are TGTGCCAGCCTTACCTTCAGGGGGCTCGCAGATACGCAGTATTTT. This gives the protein CASLTFRGLADTQYF.

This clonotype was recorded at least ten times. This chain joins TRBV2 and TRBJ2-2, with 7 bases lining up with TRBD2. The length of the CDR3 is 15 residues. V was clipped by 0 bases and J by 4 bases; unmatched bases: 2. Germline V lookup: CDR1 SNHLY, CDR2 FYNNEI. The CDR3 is CASSEAGRSTGELFF. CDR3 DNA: TGTGCCAGCAGTGAAGCCGGGAGGTCCACCGGGGAGCTGTTTTTT.

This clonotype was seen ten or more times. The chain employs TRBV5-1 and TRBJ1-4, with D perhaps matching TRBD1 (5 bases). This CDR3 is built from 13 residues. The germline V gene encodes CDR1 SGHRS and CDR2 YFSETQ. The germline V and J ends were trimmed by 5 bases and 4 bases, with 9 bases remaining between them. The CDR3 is CASRADSNEKLFF. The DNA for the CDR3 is TGCGCCAGCAGGGCCGACAGTAATGAAAAACTGTTTTTT.

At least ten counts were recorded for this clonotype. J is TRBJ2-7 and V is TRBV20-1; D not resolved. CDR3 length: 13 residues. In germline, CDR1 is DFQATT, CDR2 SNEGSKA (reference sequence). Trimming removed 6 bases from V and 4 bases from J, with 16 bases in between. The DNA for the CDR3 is TGCAGTGCCTCAGCCGGACGGTTTTACGAGCAGTACTTC. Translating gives CSASAGRFYEQYF.

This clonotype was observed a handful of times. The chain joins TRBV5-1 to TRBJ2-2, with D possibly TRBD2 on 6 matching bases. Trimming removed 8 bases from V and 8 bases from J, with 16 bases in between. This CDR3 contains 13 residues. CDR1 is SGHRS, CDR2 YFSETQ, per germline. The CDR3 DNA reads TGCGCCAGTCGGGAGACCACACCGGGGGAGCTGTTTTTT. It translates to CASRETTPGELFF.

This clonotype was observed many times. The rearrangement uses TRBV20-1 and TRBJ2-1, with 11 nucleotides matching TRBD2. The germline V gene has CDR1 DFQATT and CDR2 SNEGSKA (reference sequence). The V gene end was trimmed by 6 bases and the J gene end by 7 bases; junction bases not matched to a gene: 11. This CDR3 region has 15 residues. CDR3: CSALRVAGGPNEQFF. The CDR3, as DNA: TGCAGTGCCCTGAGGGTAGCGGGAGGGCCGAATGAGCAGTTCTTC.

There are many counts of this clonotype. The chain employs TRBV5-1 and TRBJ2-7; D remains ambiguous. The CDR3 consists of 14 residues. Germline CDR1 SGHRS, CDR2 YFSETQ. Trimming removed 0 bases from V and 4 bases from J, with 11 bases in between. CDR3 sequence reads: CASSLVVESYEQYF. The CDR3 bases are TGCGCCAGCAGCTTGGTGGTGGAAAGTTACGAGCAGTACTTC.

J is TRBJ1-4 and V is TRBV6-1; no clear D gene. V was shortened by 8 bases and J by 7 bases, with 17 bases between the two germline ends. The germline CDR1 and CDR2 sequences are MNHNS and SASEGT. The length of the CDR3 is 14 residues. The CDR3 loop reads CASRRAGETEKLFF. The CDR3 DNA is TGTGCCAGCCGACGGGCGGGAGAGACTGAAAAACTGTTTTTT.

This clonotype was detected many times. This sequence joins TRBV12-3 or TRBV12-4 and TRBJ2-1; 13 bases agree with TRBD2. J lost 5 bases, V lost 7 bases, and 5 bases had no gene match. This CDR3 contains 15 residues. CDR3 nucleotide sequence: TGTGCCAGCAACCCGGGACTAGCGGGACACAATGAGCAGTTCTTC. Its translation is CASNPGLAGHNEQFF.

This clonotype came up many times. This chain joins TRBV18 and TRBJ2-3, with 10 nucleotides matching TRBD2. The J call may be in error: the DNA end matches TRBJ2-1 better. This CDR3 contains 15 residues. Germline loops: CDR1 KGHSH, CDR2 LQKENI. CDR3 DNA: TGTGCCAGCTCACCACCCTCGGGACTAGCGATTGAGCAGTTCTTC. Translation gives CASSPPSGLAIEQFF.

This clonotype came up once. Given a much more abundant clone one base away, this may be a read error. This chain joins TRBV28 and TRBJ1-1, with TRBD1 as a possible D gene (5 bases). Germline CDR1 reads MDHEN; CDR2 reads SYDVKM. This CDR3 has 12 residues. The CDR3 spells CAARGLNTEALF. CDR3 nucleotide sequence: TGTGCCGCCCGGGGCCTGAACACTGAAGCTCTCTTT.

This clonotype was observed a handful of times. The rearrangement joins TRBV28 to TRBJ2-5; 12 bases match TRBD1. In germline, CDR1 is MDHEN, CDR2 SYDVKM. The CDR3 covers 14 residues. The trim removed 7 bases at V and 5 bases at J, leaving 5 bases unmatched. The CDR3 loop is CASMGTGGWETQYF. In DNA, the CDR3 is TGTGCCAGCATGGGGACAGGGGGCTGGGAGACCCAGTACTTC.

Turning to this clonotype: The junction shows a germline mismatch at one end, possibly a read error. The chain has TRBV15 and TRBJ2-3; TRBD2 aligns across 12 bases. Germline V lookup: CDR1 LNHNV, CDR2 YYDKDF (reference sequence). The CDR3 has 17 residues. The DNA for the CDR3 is TGTGCCACCAGCAGAGTTGGGAGACTAGCGGGAGTAGATGCGCAGTATTTT. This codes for CATSRVGRLAGVDAQYF.

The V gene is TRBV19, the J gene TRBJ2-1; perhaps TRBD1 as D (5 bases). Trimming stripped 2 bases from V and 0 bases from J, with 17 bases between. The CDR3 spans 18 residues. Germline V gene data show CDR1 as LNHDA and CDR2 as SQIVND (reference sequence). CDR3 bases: TGTGCCAGTAGTATAACGGTACCCAGACAGAGCTCCTACAATGAGCAGTTCTTC. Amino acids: CASSITVPRQSSYNEQFF. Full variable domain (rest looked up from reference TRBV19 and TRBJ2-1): DGGITQSPKYLFRKEGQNVTLSCEQNLNHDAMYWYRQDPGQGLRLIYYSQIVNDFQKGDIAEGYSVSREKKESFPLTVTSAQKNPTAFYLCASSITVPRQSSYNEQFFGPGTRLTVL.

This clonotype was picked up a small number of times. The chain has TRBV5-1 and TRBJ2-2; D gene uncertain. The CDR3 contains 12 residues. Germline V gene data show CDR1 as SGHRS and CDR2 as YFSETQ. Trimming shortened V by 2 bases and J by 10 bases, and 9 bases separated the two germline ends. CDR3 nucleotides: TGCGCCAGCAGCTTCAAATATACGGAGCTGTTTTTT. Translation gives CASSFKYTELFF.

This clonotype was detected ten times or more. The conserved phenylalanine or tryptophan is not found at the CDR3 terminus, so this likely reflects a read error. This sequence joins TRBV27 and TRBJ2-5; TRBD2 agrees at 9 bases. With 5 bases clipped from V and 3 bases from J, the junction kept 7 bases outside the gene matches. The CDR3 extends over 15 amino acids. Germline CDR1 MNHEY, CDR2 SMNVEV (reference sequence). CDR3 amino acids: CASSRSTSGEETQYS. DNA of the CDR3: TGTGCCAGCAGTCGTTCGACTAGCGGTGAAGAGACCCAGTACTCC.

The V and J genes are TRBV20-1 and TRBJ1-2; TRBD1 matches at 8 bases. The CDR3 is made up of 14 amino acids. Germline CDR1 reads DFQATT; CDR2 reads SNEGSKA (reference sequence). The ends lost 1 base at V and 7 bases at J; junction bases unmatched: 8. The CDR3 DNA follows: TGCAGTGCTAGAGGGACAGGGTCGGGTACTGGCTACACCTTC. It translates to CSARGTGSGTGYTF.

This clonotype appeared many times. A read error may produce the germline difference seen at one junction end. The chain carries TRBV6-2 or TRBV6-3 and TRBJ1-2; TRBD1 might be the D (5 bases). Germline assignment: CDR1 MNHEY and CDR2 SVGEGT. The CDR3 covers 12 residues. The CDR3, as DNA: TGTGCCGGCAGCCAGGGCTTCTATGGCTACACCTTC. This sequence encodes CAGSQGFYGYTF.

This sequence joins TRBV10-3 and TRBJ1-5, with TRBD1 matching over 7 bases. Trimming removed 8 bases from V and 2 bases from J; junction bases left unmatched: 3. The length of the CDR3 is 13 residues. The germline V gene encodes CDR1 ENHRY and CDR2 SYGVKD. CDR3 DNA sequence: TGTGCCATCGGGCAGGGGGGCAATCAGCCCCAGCATTTT. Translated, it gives CAIGQGGNQPQHF.

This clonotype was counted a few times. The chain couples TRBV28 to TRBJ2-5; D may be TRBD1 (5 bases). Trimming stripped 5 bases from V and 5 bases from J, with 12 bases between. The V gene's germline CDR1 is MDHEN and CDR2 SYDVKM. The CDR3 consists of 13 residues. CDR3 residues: CASSMTAPETQYF. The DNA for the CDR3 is TGTGCCAGCAGTATGACAGCCCCGGAGACCCAGTACTTC.